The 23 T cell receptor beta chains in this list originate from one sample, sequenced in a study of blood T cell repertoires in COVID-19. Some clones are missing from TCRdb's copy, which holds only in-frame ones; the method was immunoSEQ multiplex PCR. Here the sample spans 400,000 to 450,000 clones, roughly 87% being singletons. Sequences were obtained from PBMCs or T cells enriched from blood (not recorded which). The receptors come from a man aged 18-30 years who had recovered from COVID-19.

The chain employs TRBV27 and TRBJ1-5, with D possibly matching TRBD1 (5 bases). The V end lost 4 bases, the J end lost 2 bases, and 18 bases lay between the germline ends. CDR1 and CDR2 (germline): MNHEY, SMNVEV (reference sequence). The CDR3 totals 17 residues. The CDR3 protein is CASSSTRPTGGNQPQHF. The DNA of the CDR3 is TGTGCCAGCAGTTCAACAAGACCGACGGGGGGCAATCAGCCCCAGCATTTT.

The CDR3, as DNA: TGTGCCAGCAGCCCATCGGGACAGGGCATGGATGAAGCTTTCTTT. Translated, it gives CASSPSGQGMDEAFF. The V and J genes are TRBV7-9 and TRBJ1-1; TRBD1 matches 9 bases. Per germline, CDR1 SEHNR and CDR2 FQNEAQ (reference sequence). V trimming: 5 bases; J trimming: 7 bases; junction bases outside the gene matches: 11. This CDR3 is built from 15 residues. The variable domain in full, with the rest retrieved from reference TRBV7-9 and TRBJ1-1, is DTGVSQNPRHKITKRGQNVTFRCDPISEHNRLYWYRQTLGQGPEFLTYFQNEAQLEKSRLLSDRFSAERPKGSFSTLEIQRTEQGDSAMYLCASSPSGQGMDEAFFGQGTRLTVV.

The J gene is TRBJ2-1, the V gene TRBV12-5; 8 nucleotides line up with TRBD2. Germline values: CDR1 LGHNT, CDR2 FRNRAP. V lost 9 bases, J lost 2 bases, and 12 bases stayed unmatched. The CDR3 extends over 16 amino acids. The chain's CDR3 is CASVFRGGPTYNEQFF. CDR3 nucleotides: TGTGCTAGCGTCTTCCGCGGGGGGCCCACCTACAATGAGCAGTTCTTC.

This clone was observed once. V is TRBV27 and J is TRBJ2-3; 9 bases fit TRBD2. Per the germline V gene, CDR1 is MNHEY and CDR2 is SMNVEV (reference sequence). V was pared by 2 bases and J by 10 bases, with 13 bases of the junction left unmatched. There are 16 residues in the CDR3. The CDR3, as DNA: TGTGCCAGCAGTTTAAATGTGGCTAGCGGGAAGGTGGCGCAGTATTTT. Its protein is CASSLNVASGKVAQYF.

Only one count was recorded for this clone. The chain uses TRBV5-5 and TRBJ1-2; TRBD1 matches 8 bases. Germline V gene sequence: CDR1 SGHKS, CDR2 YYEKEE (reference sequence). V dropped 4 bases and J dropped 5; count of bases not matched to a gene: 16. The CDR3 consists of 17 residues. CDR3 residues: CASSVRQGLGEIYGYTF. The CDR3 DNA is TGTGCCAGCAGCGTAAGACAGGGGCTAGGGGAGATATATGGCTACACCTTC. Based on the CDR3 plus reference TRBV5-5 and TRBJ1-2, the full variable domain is DAGVTQSPTHLIKTRGQQVTLRCSPISGHKSVSWYQQVLGQGPQFIFQYYEKEERGRGNFPDRFSARQFPNYSSELNVNALLLGDSALYLCASSVRQGLGEIYGYTFGSGTRLTVV.

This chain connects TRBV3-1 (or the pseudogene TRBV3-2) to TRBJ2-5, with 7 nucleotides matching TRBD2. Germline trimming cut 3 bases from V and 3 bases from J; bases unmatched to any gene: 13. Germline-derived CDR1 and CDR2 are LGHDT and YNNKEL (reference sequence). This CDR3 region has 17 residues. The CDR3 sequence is CASSHSDDGTNEETQYF. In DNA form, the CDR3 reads TGTGCCAGCAGCCATTCCGATGATGGGACTAATGAAGAGACCCAGTACTTC.

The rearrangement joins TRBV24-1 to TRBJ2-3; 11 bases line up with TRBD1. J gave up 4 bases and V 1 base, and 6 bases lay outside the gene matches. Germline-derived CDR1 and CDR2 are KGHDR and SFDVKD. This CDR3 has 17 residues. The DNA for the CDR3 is TGTGCCACCAGTGATTTACCCGGGACAGGGGGTTCAGATACGCAGTATTTT. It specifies CATSDLPGTGGSDTQYF.

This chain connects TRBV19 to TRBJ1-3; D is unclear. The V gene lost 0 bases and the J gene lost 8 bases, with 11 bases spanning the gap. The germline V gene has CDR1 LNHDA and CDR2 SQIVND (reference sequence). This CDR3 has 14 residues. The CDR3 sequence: CASSIELNRDTIYF. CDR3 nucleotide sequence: TGTGCCAGTAGTATAGAGCTGAACCGAGACACCATATATTTT.

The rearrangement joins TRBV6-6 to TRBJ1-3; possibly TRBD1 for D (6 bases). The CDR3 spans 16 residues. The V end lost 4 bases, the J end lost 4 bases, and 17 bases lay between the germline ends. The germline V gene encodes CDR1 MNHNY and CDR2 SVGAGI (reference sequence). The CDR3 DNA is TGTGCCAGCAGTTCAATGACAGGCTTGAGCGGAAACACCATATATTTT. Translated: CASSSMTGLSGNTIYF.

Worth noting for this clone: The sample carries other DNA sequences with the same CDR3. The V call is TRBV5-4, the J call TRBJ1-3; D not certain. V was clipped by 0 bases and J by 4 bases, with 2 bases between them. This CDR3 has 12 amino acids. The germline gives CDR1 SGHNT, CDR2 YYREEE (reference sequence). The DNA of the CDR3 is TGTGCCAGCAGCTTGGCAGGAAACACCATATATTTT. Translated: CASSLAGNTIYF. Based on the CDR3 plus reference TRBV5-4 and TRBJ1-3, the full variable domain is ETGVTQSPTHLIKTRGQQVTLRCSSQSGHNTVSWYQQALGQGPQFIFQYYREEENGRGNFPPRFSGLQFPNYSSELNVNALELDDSALYLCASSLAGNTIYFGEGSWLTVV.

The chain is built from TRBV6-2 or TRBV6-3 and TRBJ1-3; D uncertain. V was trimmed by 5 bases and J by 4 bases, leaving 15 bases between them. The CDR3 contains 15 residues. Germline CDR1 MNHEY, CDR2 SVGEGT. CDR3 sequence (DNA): TGTGCCAGCAGTAGAGGGTTCCAGGTCGGAAACACCATATATTTT. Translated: CASSRGFQVGNTIYF.

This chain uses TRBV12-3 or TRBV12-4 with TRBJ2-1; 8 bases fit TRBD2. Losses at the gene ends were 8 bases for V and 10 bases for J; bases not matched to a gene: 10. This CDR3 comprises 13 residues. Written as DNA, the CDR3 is TGTGCCAGCCGGAGAGCGGGAGTCGGGGAGCAGTTCTTC. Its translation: CASRRAGVGEQFF.

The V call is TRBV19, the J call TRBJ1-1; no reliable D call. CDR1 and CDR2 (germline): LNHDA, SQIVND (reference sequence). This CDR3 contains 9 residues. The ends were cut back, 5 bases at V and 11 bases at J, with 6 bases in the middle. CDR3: CASSSPAFF. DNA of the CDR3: TGTGCCAGTAGTTCCCCGGCTTTCTTT.

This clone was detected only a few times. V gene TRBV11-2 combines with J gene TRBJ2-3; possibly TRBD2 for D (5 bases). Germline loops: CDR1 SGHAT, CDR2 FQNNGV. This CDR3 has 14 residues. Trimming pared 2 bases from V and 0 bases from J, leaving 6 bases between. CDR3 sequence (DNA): TGTGCCAGCAGCTTAACTAGGAGCACAGATACGCAGTATTTT. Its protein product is CASSLTRSTDTQYF.

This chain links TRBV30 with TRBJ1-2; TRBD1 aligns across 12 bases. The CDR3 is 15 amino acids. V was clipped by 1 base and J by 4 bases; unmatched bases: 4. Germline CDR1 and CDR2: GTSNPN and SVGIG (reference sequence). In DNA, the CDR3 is TGTGCCTGGAGTGGGGACAGGGGGCTTGTCTATGGCTACACCTTC. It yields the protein CAWSGDRGLVYGYTF.

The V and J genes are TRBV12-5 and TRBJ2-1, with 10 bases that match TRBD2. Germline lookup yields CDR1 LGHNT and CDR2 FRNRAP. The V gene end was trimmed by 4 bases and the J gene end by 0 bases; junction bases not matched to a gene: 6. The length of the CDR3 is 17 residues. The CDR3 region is CASGYRAGGLSYNEQFF. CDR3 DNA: TGTGCTAGTGGTTACCGAGCGGGGGGGCTCTCCTACAATGAGCAGTTCTTC.

DNA for the CDR3: TGTGCCAGCAGCTTTCAACCCCCACCGACAGCAAGTTCTAACTATGGCTACACCTTC. As protein: CASSFQPPPTASSNYGYTF. This chain uses TRBV5-4 with TRBJ1-2; weak D call: TRBD1 (5 bases). Germline V gene data show CDR1 as SGHNT and CDR2 as YYREEE (reference sequence). The CDR3 is 19 amino acids. The V and J ends lost 2 bases and 0 bases respectively, with 23 bases between them.

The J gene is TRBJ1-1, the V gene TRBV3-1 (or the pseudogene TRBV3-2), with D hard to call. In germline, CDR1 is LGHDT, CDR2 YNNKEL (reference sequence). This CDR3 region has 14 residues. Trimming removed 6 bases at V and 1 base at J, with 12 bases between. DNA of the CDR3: TGTGCCAGCAGTAGTTACGACAAGAACACTGAAGCTTTCTTT. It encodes CASSSYDKNTEAFF.

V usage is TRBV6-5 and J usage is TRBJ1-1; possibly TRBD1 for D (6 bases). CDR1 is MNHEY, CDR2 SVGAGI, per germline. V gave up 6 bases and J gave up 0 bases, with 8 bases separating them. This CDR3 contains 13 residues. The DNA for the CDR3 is TGTGCCAGCAGGGACAGAGTGAACACTGAAGCTTTCTTT. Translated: CASRDRVNTEAFF.

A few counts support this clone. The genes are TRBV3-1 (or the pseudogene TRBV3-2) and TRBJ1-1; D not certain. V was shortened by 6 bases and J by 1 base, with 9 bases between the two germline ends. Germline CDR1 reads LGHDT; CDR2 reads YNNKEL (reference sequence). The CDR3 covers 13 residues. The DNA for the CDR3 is TGTGCCAGCAGAACTACAAGGAACACTGAAGCTTTCTTT. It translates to CASRTTRNTEAFF.

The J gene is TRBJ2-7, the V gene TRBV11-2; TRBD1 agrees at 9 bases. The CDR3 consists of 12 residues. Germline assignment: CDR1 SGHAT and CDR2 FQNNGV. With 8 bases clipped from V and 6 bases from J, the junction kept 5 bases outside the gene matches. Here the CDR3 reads CASQGQGPEQYF. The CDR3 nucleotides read TGTGCCAGCCAGGGACAGGGTCCCGAGCAGTACTTC. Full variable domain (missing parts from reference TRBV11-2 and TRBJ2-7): EAGVAQSPRYKIIEKRQSVAFWCNPISGHATLYWYQQILGQGPKLLIQFQNNGVVDDSQLPKDRFSAERLKGVDSTLKIQPAKLEDSAVYLCASQGQGPEQYFGPGTRLTVT.

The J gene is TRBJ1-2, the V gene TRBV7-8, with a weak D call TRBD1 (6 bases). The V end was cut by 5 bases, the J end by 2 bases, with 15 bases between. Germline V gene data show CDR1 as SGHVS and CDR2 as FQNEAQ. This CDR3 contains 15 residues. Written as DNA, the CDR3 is TGTGCCAGCAGCGAAAAGCCGGACAGCAACTATGGCTACACCTTC. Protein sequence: CASSEKPDSNYGYTF.

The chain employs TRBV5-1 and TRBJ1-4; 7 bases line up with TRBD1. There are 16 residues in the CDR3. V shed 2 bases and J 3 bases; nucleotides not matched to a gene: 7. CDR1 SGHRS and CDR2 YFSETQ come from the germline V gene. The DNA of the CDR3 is TGCGCCAGCAGCTTAGACCCTGGGACAGCTAATGAAAAACTGTTTTTT. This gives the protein CASSLDPGTANEKLFF.